This T cell receptor beta chain was captured by sequencing in a study of beta chain features in type 1 diabetes. For the study at large: The number of sorted cells examined across all samples was around 110 million. Broader study findings: For cells with high TCR expression, cDNA sequencing could yield over-representation. Unsettled here was the matter of whether HLA type influences TCRB rearrangement.

Sorted CD4+ subsets: naive, central memory, regulatory, stem cell-like memory (CD45RO/CCR7/CD25/CD127/CD95/CD27 panel). Since all of the isolated RNA was reverse transcribed, expressed TCRB transcripts were what got sequenced. Some clones are missing from TCRdb's copy, which holds only in-frame ones; the method was immunoSEQ multiplex PCR. The sample shows under 250,000 clones, roughly 13% of them seen only once. This clone was observed a handful of times. The antigen is not known. Sequencing used naive CD4+ T cells from blood. This TCR was sampled from a woman in her thirties or forties in good health.

CDR3: CASSPLGVQYEQYF. The CDR3 DNA follows: TGTGCCAGCAGCCCTCTAGGGGTCCAGTACGAGCAGTACTTC. The gene calls are TRBV7-8 and TRBJ2-7; possible D gene TRBD1, 5 bases. Germline CDR1 SGHVS, CDR2 FQNEAQ. The CDR3 is made up of 14 amino acids. The ends were cut back, 5 bases at V and 4 bases at J, with 15 bases in the middle.